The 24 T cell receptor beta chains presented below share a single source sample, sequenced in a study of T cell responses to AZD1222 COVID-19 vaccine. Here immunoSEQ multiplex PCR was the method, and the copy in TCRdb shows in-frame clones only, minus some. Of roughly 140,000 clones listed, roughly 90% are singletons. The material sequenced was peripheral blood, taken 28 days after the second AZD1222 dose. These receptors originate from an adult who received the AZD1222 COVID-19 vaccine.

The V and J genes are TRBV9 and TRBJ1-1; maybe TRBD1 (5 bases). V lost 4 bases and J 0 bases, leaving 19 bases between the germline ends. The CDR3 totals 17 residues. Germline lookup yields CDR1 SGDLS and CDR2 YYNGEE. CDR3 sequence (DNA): TGTGCCAGCAGCCGGGGGGGAACACGGGCATTGAACACTGAAGCTTTCTTT. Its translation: CASSRGGTRALNTEAFF.

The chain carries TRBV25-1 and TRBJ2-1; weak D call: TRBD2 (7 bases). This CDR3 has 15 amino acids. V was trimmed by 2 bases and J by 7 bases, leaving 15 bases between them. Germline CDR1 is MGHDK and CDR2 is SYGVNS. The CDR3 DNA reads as TGTGCCAGCAGTGAACCAGGACTAGGGGGTAATGAGCAGTTCTTC. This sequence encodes CASSEPGLGGNEQFF. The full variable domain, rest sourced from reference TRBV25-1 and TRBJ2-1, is EADIYQTPRYLVIGTGKKITLECSQTMGHDKMYWYQQDPGMELHLIHYSYGVNSTEKGDLSSESTVSRIRTEHFPLTLESARPSHTSQYLCASSEPGLGGNEQFFGPGTRLTVL.

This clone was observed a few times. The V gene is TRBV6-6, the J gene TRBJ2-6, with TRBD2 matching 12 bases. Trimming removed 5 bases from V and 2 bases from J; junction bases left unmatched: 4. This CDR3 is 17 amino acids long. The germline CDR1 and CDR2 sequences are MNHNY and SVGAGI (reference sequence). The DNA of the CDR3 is TGTGCCAGCAGTCGGGCTAGCGGGAGGGCTGGGGCCAACGTCCTGACTTTC. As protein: CASSRASGRAGANVLTF.

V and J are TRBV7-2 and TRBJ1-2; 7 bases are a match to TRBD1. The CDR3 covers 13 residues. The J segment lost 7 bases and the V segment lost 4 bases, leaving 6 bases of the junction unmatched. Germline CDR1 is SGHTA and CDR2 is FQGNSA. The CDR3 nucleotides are TGTGCCAGCAGCTGGACAGGAGAAGGTGGCTACACCTTC. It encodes CASSWTGEGGYTF.

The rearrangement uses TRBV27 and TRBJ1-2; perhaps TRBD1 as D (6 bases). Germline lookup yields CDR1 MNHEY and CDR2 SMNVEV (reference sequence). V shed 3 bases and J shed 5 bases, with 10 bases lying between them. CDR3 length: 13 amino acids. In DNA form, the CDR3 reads TGTGCCAGCAGTTTGACAGGACCTTATGGCTACACCTTC. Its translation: CASSLTGPYGYTF.

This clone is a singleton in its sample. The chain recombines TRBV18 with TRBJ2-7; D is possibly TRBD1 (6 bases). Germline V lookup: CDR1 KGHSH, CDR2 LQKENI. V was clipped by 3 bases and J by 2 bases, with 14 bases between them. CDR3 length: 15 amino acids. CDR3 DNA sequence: TGTGCCAGCTCACCGGCTATCACAGGGACCTACGAGCAGTACTTC. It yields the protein CASSPAITGTYEQYF.

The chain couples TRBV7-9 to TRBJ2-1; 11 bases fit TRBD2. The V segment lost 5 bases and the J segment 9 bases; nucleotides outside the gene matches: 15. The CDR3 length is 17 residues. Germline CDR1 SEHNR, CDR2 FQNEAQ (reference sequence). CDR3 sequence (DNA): TGTGCCAGCAGCCTTACTAGCGGGAGTCATAGGATTTTTGAGCAGTTCTTC. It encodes CASSLTSGSHRIFEQFF.

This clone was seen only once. The CDR3 is CASSQPRGGNTIYF. The DNA for the CDR3 is TGTGCCAGCAGCCAACCTCGGGGTGGAAACACCATATATTTT. V and J are TRBV7-9 and TRBJ1-3; D uncertain. V was trimmed by 5 bases and J by 3 bases, leaving 11 bases between them. Per germline, CDR1 SEHNR and CDR2 FQNEAQ (reference sequence). The CDR3 runs 14 residues.

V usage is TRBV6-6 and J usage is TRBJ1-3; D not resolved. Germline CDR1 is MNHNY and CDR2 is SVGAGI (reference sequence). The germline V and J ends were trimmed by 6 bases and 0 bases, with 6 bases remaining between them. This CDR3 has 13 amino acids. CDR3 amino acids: CASSDNSGNTIYF. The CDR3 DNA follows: TGTGCCAGCAGCGACAACTCTGGAAACACCATATATTTT.

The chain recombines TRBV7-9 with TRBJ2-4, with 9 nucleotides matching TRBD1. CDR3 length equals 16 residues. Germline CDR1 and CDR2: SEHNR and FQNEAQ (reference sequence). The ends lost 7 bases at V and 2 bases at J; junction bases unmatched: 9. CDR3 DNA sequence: TGTGCCAGCACCCCGGCCGGGACAGGGCCCAAAAACATTCAGTACTTC. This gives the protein CASTPAGTGPKNIQYF.

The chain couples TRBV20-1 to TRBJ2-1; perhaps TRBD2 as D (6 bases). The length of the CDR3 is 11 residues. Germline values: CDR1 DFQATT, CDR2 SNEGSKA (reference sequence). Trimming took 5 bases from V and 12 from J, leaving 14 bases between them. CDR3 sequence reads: CSAPDGTLQFF. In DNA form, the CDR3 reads TGCAGTGCTCCTGACGGGACTCTGCAGTTCTTC.

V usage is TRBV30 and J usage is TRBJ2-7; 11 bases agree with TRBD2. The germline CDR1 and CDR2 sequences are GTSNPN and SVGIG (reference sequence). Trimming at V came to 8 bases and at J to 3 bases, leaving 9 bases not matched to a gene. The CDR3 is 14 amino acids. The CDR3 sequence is CAGIPGLAGYEQYF. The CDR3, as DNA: TGTGCCGGGATTCCAGGACTAGCGGGCTACGAGCAGTACTTC.

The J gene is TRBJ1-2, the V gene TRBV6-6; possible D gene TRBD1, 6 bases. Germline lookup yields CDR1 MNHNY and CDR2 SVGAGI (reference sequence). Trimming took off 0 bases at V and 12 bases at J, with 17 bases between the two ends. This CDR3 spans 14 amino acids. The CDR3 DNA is TGTGCCAGCAGTTACTCGTCGTGGGGAGGGGGTGACACCTTC. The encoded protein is CASSYSSWGGGDTF.

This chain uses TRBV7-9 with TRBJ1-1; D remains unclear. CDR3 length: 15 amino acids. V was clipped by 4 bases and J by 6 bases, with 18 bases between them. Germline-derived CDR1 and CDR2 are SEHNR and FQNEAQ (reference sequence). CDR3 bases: TGTGCCAGCAGCTCGTCGACTACACCGGGTCCTGAAGCTTTCTTT. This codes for CASSSSTTPGPEAFF.

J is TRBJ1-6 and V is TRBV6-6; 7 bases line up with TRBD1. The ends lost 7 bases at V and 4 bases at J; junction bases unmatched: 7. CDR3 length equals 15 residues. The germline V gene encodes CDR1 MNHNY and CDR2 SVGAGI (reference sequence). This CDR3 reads CASTPRGQYNSPLHF. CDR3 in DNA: TGTGCCAGCACCCCAAGGGGACAGTATAATTCACCCCTCCACTTT.

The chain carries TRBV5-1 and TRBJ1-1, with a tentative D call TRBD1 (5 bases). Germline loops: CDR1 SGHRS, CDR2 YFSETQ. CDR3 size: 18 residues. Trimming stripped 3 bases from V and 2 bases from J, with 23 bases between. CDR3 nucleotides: TGCGCCAGCAGCTCACTTCATAAGTCGACAGAGAGAAACACTGAAGCTTTCTTT. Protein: CASSSLHKSTERNTEAFF.

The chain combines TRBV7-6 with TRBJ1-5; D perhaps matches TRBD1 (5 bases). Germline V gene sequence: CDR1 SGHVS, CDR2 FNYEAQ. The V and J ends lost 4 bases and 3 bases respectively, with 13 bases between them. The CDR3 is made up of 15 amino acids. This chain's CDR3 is CASSYKAGPNQPQHF. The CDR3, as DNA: TGTGCCAGCAGCTACAAGGCAGGGCCCAATCAGCCCCAGCATTTT.

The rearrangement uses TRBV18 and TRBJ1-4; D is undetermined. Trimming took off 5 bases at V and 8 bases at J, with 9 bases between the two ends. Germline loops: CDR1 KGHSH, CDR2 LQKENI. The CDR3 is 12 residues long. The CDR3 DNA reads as TGTGCCAGCTCAACAGATCAGGAAAAACTGTTTTTT. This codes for CASSTDQEKLFF. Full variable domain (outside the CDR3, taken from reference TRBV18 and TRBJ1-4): NAGVMQNPRHLVRRRGQEARLRCSPMKGHSHVYWYRQLPEEGLKFMVYLQKENIIDESGMPKERFSAEFPKEGPSILRIQQVVRGDSAAYFCASSTDQEKLFFGSGTQLSVL.

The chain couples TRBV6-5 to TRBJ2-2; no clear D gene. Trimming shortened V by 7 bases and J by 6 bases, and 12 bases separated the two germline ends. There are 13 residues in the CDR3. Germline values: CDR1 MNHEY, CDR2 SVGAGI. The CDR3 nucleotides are TGTGCCAGCACCGAAGGTGGGGCCGGGGAGCTGTTTTTT. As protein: CASTEGGAGELFF.

The CDR3 DNA follows: TGTGCCATCAGTGACTGGGGAACTAATGAAAAACTGTTTTTT. Translated, it gives CAISDWGTNEKLFF. The chain is built from TRBV10-3 and TRBJ1-4; no definite D call. V gave up 3 bases and J gave up 1 base, with 6 bases separating them. The CDR3 extends over 14 amino acids. Germline values: CDR1 ENHRY, CDR2 SYGVKD.

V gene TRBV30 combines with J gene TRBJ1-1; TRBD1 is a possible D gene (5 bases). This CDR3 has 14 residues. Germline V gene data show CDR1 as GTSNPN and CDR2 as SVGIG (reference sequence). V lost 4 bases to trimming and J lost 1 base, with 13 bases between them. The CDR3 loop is CAWTPGPQNTEAFF. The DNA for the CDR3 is TGTGCCTGGACCCCGGGACCCCAGAACACTGAAGCTTTCTTT.

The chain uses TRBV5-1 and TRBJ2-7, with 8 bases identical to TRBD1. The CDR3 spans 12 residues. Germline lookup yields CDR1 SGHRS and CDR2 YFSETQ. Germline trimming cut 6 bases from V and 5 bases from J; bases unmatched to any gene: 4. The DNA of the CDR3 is TGCGCCAGCACAGGGGGCATCGACGAGCAGTACTTC. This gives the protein CASTGGIDEQYF.

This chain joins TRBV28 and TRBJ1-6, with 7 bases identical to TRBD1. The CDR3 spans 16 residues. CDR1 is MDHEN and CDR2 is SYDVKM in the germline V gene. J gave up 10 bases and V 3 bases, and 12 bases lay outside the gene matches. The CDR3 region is CASSFSFRQGQSPLHF. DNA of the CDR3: TGTGCCAGCAGTTTCTCCTTTCGACAGGGCCAATCACCCCTCCACTTT.

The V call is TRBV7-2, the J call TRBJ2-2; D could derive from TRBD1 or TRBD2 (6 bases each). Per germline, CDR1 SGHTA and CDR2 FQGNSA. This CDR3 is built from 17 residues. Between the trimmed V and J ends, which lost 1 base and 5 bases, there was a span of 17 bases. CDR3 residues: CASSLEGGPFRTGELFF. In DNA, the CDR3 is TGTGCCAGCAGCTTAGAGGGGGGTCCATTTAGAACCGGGGAGCTGTTTTTT.